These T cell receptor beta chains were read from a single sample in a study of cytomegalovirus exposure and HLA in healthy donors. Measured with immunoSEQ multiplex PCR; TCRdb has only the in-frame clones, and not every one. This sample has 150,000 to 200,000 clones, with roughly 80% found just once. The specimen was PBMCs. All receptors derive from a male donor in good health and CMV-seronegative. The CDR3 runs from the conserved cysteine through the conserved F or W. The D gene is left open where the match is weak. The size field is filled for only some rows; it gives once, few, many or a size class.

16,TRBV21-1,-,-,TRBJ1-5,TGTGCCAGCAGCAAAGCGTCAGGGGGAGGCAATCAGCCCCAGCATTTT,CASSKASGGGNQPQHF
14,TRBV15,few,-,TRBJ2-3,TGTGCCACCAGCAGACAGGGAAAGTCAGATACGCAGTATTTT,CATSRQGKSDTQYF
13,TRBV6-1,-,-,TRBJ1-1,TGTGCCAGCATCAACACAGGGTATACTGAAGCCTTCTTT,CASINTGYTEAFF
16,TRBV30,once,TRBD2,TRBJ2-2,TGTGCCTGCACAACCCCTAGCGGGGGAATCACCGGGGAGCTGTTTTTT,CACTTPSGGITGELFF
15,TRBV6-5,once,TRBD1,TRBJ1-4,TGTGCCAGCAGTTACGAGACAGGGGTTGAGGGAAAACTGTTTTTT,CASSYETGVEGKLFF
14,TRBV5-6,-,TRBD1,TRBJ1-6,TGTGCCAGCAGCCAACAGGGGGCCGGTTCACCCCTCCACTTT,CASSQQGAGSPLHF
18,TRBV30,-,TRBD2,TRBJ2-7,TGTGCCTGGAGGGCGGCCGGGACTAGCGGGGGGATCTCCTACGAGCAGTACTTC,CAWRAAGTSGGISYEQYF
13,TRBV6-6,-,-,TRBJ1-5,TGTGCCAGCAGTTACGAGGGAGGTCAGCCCCAGCATTTT,CASSYEGGQPQHF
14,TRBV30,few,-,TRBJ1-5,TGTGCCTGGAGTGTACCTGAGAACAATCAGCCCCAGCATTTT,CAWSVPENNQPQHF
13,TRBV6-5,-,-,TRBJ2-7,TGTGCCAGCAGCGGACCAGGGTCCTACGAGCAGTACTTC,CASSGPGSYEQYF
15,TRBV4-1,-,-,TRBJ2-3,TGCGCCAGCAGCCAAGTGGCTTCTAGCACAGATACGCAGTATTTT,CASSQVASSTDTQYF